This is a list of T cell receptor beta chains from one sample in a study of identical twins. TCRdb used MiXCR to reprocess the 5' RACE reads, holding one entry per CDR3 protein. The data contain approximately 690,000 distinct CDR3 sequences, 5.5% to 7.5% of them singletons. Material for sequencing was naive T cells sorted from blood. These receptors all stem from a man in his late teens or twenties in good health. Each CDR3 is given with its conserved first and last residue. The D gene is left open where the match is weak. The size entry is marked missing in some rows and otherwise reads once, few, many or a size class.

>TRBJ2-1|many|TRBD2|TRBV29-1
TGCAGCGTTGCCCGCCCGGCGGGAGGCGTCTACAATGAGCAGTTCTTC
CSVARPAGGVYNEQFF
>TRBJ2-1|few|TRBD2|TRBV5-5
TGTGCCAGCAGCTTTGCTAGCGGAAGACCGTTGGATGAGCAGTTCTTC
CASSFASGRPLDEQFF
>TRBJ2-5|few|TRBD1|TRBV10-3
TGTGCCATCGGACCAACAGGGGGCATGTCAGAGACCCAGTACTTC
CAIGPTGGMSETQYF
>TRBJ2-2|many|-|TRBV7-9
TGTGCCAGCAGCTTCCCGGGACGGACTCGGAACACCGGGGAGCTGTTTTTT
CASSFPGRTRNTGELFF
>TRBJ2-7|many|-|TRBV29-1
TGCAGCGTGGGCACAGGGTCGGGTTCCGAGCAGTACTTC
CSVGTGSGSEQYF
>TRBJ1-3|few|-|TRBV12-3/TRBV12-4
TGTGCCAGCAGTTGGCAGGGGTCAACTGGAAACACCATATATTTT
CASSWQGSTGNTIYF
>TRBJ1-1|-|-|TRBV7-3
TGTGCCAGCAGCCCCAGCGAACGGGGCCCTGCTTTCTTT
CASSPSERGPAFF
>TRBJ2-3|few|TRBD2|TRBV20-1
TGCAGTGCCCCGGGCCAGCGGGGGGGGGGAGATACGCAGTATTTT
CSAPGQRGGGDTQYF
>TRBJ2-1|-|TRBD1|TRBV7-8
TGTGCCAGCAGCCCCCCCCGGGACAGGGGTAATGAGCAGTTCTTC
CASSPPRDRGNEQFF
>TRBJ2-1|few|TRBD2|TRBV15
TGTGCCACCAGCAGAGATGGGCTAGCGGGCGGCGAGCAGTTCTTC
CATSRDGLAGGEQFF
>TRBJ2-3|many|-|TRBV5-1
TGCGCCAGCAGCTTGGTAGTTGGACGGAGCACAGATACGCAGTATTTT
CASSLVVGRSTDTQYF
>TRBJ2-7|-|-|TRBV27
TGTGCCAGCATGCCCAGGAGCTACACAGGGATCGAGCAGTACTTC
CASMPRSYTGIEQYF
>TRBJ2-5|-|TRBD2|TRBV7-8
TGTGCCAGCAGCTTAGGGGCTAGCGGGGGACAAGAGACCCAGTACTTC
CASSLGASGGQETQYF
>TRBJ1-4|many|TRBD1|TRBV27
TGTGCCAGCAGTCAGATGACAGGGGGTGGTGAAAAACTGTTTTTT
CASSQMTGGGEKLFF
>TRBJ2-2|many|TRBD1|TRBV20-1
TGCAGTGCCAAAAAGACAGGGTTGGTTGACACCGGGGAGCTGTTTTTT
CSAKKTGLVDTGELFF
>TRBJ2-3|many|TRBD2|TRBV27
TGTGCCAGCCGCGAACCGGGACTAGCGGGAGGTCGAGGATGGACAGATACGCAGTATTTT
CASREPGLAGGRGWTDTQYF
>TRBJ2-3|many|-|TRBV12-3/TRBV12-4
TGTGCCAGCAACAGACCCAGCACAGATACGCAGTATTTT
CASNRPSTDTQYF
>TRBJ2-3|few|-|TRBV7-3
TGTGCCAGCAGCCCGGACTTAGATACGCAGTATTTT
CASSPDLDTQYF
>TRBJ1-1|many|-|TRBV9
TGTGCCAGCAGCGCAGGGTTGAGTACTGAAGCTTTCTTT
CASSAGLSTEAFF
>TRBJ2-7|-|TRBD2|TRBV3-1
TGTGCCAGCACCCCAGGGGCGGGGGGCTCCTACGAGCAGTACTTC
CASTPGAGGSYEQYF
>TRBJ1-1|few|TRBD1|TRBV7-2
TGTGCCAGCAGCTTAAGGGGGGGGTGGGACAGGGTGACTGAAGCTTTCTTT
CASSLRGGWDRVTEAFF
>TRBJ2-2|many|-|TRBV9
TGTGCCAGCAGCGTAGATCGGTCTACCCGGGTCGGGGAGCTGTTTTTT
CASSVDRSTRVGELFF
>TRBJ2-1|many|TRBD2|TRBV5-1
TGCGCCAGCAGCTTGACCGTAGGCGGGAGCTCCTACAATGAGCAGTTCTTC
CASSLTVGGSSYNEQFF
>TRBJ1-5|many|TRBD1|TRBV24-1
TGTGCCACCAGTGAATCCGGGACAGGGGGTCCTACTAGCAATCAGCCCCAGCATTTT
CATSESGTGGPTSNQPQHF
>TRBJ2-5|many|TRBD1|TRBV5-1
TGCGCCAGCAGCTTAAGAACAGGGGGCGAAGAGACCCAGTACTTC
CASSLRTGGEETQYF
>TRBJ2-1|many|TRBD2|TRBV27
TGTGCCAGCAGTACGAGAGGTGTAGGACTAGCCAACAATGAGCAGTTCTTC
CASSTRGVGLANNEQFF
>TRBJ2-1|many|TRBD2|TRBV27
TGTGCCAGCAGTTTATTGGGACTAGCGGGAGTGGGGAATGAGCAGTTCTTC
CASSLLGLAGVGNEQFF
>TRBJ1-1|few|-|TRBV4-3
TGCGCCAGCAGCCAAATGGGGGGGACTGAAGCTTTCTTT
CASSQMGGTEAFF
>TRBJ2-5|many|TRBD1|TRBV12-3/TRBV12-4
TGTGCCAGCTCTACACAGGGGTTTGTGGAGACCCAGTACTTC
CASSTQGFVETQYF
>TRBJ1-3|many|-|TRBV12-3/TRBV12-4
TGTGCCAGCACTCCTGAGGGACACACCATATATTTT
CASTPEGHTIYF
>TRBJ2-1|few|-|TRBV10-3
TGTGCCATCAGTGTGGGCAATGAGCAGTTCTTC
CAISVGNEQFF
>TRBJ2-7|-|TRBD1|TRBV20-1
TGCAGTGCGCGGCAGGGGGTCGAGCAGTACTTC
CSARQGVEQYF
>TRBJ2-1|many|-|TRBV20-1
TGCAGTGCTAGCCATAAAGGGCAGTTCTTC
CSASHKGQFF
>TRBJ1-2|few|-|TRBV29-1
TGCAGCGTTGAACAGTTGAACTATGGCTACACCTTC
CSVEQLNYGYTF
>TRBJ2-7|many|TRBD2|TRBV20-1
TGCAGTGCTAGAGATAGTTCCGGGAGGGACGAAATCTACGAGCAGTACTTC
CSARDSSGRDEIYEQYF
>TRBJ2-1|few|TRBD2|TRBV5-1
TGCGCCAGCAGCCTGGGACTAGCGGTGAGCTCCTACAATGAGCAGTTCTTC
CASSLGLAVSSYNEQFF
>TRBJ2-1|-|-|TRBV14
TGTGCCAGCAGCCAAGTTTGGGGGCGACACAATGAGCAGTTCTTC
CASSQVWGRHNEQFF
>TRBJ2-3|-|TRBD2|TRBV18
TGTGCCAGCTCCTCGATAGCGGGCGCCACAGATACGCAGTATTTT
CASSSIAGATDTQYF
>TRBJ2-7|many|-|TRBV5-1
TGCGCCAGCAGCGACAGGAGCTCCTACGAGCAGTACTTC
CASSDRSSYEQYF
>TRBJ2-3|many|-|TRBV6-2/TRBV6-3
TGTGCCAGCAGTTTCTCCGGGAAGACAGATACGCAGTATTTT
CASSFSGKTDTQYF
>TRBJ1-4|few|-|TRBV5-1
TGCGCCAGCAGCTTGGAGGCGGAGAAAAATGAAAAACTGTTTTTT
CASSLEAEKNEKLFF
>TRBJ1-2|few|-|TRBV5-5
TGTGCCAGCAGCTTTGGACGCCCGAGTGGCTACACCTTC
CASSFGRPSGYTF
>TRBJ2-7|-|-|TRBV14
TGTGCCAGCAGCCAACAGGGCCCCTACGAGCAGTACTTC
CASSQQGPYEQYF
>TRBJ1-6|-|-|TRBV19
TGTGCCAGTACCTCCGACAGTTATTCACCCCTCCACTTT
CASTSDSYSPLHF
>TRBJ2-3|-|TRBD2|TRBV24-1
TGTGCCACCAGTGTCAGCGGGATCCCCACAGATACGCAGTATTTT
CATSVSGIPTDTQYF
>TRBJ2-7|many|-|TRBV29-1
TGCAGCGTTCGGGGGCCCTCCTACGAGCAGTACTTC
CSVRGPSYEQYF
>TRBJ2-3|many|-|TRBV3-1
TGTGCCAGCAGCCGCCAGACAGGTCACTTCACAGATACGCAGTATTTT
CASSRQTGHFTDTQYF
>TRBJ2-6|-|-|TRBV12-3/TRBV12-4
TGTGCCAGCAGACCTTTTGGGGCAGGGAGATGGTCTGGGGCCAACGTCCTGACTTTC
CASRPFGAGRWSGANVLTF
>TRBJ2-1|many|-|TRBV12-3/TRBV12-4
TGTGCCAGCAGCTCTCCGCTAGTCTACAATGAGCAGTTCTTC
CASSSPLVYNEQFF
>TRBJ2-3|many|-|TRBV20-1
TGCAGTGCTAGAGCGCTTGGAACAGATACGCAGTATTTT
CSARALGTDTQYF
>TRBJ2-5|-|-|TRBV28
TGTGCCACTTGGCGGTACCAAGAGACCCAGTACTTC
CATWRYQETQYF
>TRBJ2-1|many|-|TRBV20-1
TGCAGTGCCCCTGCCGCCGGCGGGAAACAATCCCGTGAGCAGTTCTTC
CSAPAAGGKQSREQFF
>TRBJ2-2|many|TRBD2|TRBV20-1
TGCAGTGCTAGAGACGGCGGGAGGGGGGCCGGGGAGCTGTTTTTT
CSARDGGRGAGELFF
>TRBJ2-5|many|-|TRBV4-2
TGTGCCAGCAGCCAAAGACTGGGGTTCGGTGTATCGGAGACCCAGTACTTC
CASSQRLGFGVSETQYF